The 24 T cell receptor beta chains below come from one sample, sequenced in a study of CD8 T cells in Susac syndrome. Roughly 0.5 to 1 ug RNA was reverse transcribed with random hexamers. One entry per CDR3 protein results from TCRdb running MiXCR on the immunoSEQ multiplex PCR reads. This repertoire shows tens of thousands of distinct CDR3 sequences, roughly 95% found once; its top ten account for about 0.4%. The sequencing input was CD8+ T cells from PBMCs. All receptors come from a human donor with multiple sclerosis.

The table lists this clonotype with a few counts. V is TRBV4-2 and J is TRBJ1-4; D may be TRBD1 (5 bases). CDR1 and CDR2 from the germline V gene are LGHNA and YNFKEQ. The CDR3 is 16 residues long. With 2 bases removed from V and 4 bases from J, the gap between germline ends came to 14 bases. The CDR3 spells CASSQPPGLDNEKLFF. In nucleotides, the CDR3 is TGTGCCAGCAGCCAACCCCCGGGACTGGATAATGAAAAACTGTTTTTT.

The chain joins TRBV5-1 to TRBJ2-5; 8 bases agree with TRBD1. The CDR3 loop spans 17 amino acids. The V and J ends lost 3 bases and 2 bases, in that order; junction bases with no gene match: 12. Germline CDR1 is SGHRS and CDR2 is YFSETQ. The CDR3: CASSSGQGRAPQETQYF. CDR3 nucleotides: TGCGCCAGCAGCTCTGGACAGGGCCGGGCCCCACAAGAGACCCAGTACTTC.

The chain links TRBV12-3 or TRBV12-4 to TRBJ2-3, with 8 bases lining up with TRBD2. The CDR3 sequence is 15 residues long. V shed 8 bases, J shed 4 bases, and the junction held 11 bases outside the gene matches. Here the CDR3 reads CASGSSGPGADTQYF. The DNA of the CDR3 is TGTGCCAGCGGCTCTAGCGGGCCGGGCGCAGATACGCAGTATTTT.

This chain uses TRBV29-1 with TRBJ1-5; the D gene is possibly TRBD1 (5 bases). V gave up 4 bases and J gave up 2 bases, with 15 bases separating them. The germline V gene encodes CDR1 SQVTM and CDR2 ANQGSEA. The CDR3 spans 15 residues. CDR3 region: CSVAPRGVGNQPQHF. CDR3 DNA sequence: TGCAGCGTTGCCCCTCGGGGGGTAGGCAATCAGCCCCAGCATTTT.

This chain joins TRBV29-1 and TRBJ1-5, with D unclear. CDR3 length: 12 amino acids. V lost 3 bases, J lost 6 bases, and 9 bases lay in between. Germline V gives CDR1 SQVTM, CDR2 ANQGSEA. The CDR3 protein is CSVEGNGQPQHF. DNA for the CDR3: TGCAGCGTTGAGGGGAATGGTCAGCCCCAGCATTTT.

About this clonotype: The junction shows a germline mismatch at one end, possibly a read error. V is TRBV18 and J is TRBJ2-7; D is possibly TRBD1 (5 bases). Germline V gene lookup returns CDR1 KGHSH and CDR2 LQKENI. CDR3 length: 15 residues. The CDR3, as DNA: TGTGCCAGCTCACTTCAGGGTCCCCCTACCTATGAGCAGTACTTC. Residues: CASSLQGPPTYEQYF.

The chain joins TRBV4-1 to TRBJ2-2; 9 nucleotides agree with TRBD1. Trimming cost V 3 bases and J 0 bases; bases outside gene matches: 2. Germline loops: CDR1 MGHRA, CDR2 YSYEKL. The CDR3 length is 16 residues. This CDR3 is CASSHRQGANTGELFF. CDR3 in DNA: TGCGCCAGCAGCCATCGACAGGGGGCGAACACCGGGGAGCTGTTTTTT.

The gene calls are TRBV7-9 and TRBJ2-7; TRBD1 agrees at 9 bases. Germline assignment: CDR1 SEHNR and CDR2 FQNEAQ (reference sequence). Trimming at V came to 7 bases and at J to 1 base, leaving 5 bases not matched to a gene. The CDR3 extends over 14 amino acids. The chain's CDR3 is CASKWTGESYEQYF. Here the CDR3 DNA reads TGTGCCAGCAAGTGGACAGGGGAGTCCTACGAGCAGTACTTC.

The genes are TRBV5-1 and TRBJ1-1, with D hard to call. Germline CDR1 and CDR2: SGHRS and YFSETQ. V shed 3 bases and J shed 0 bases, with 12 bases lying between them. This CDR3 contains 15 residues. The chain's CDR3 is CASSSLEGLNTEAFF. The CDR3 DNA is TGCGCCAGCAGCTCTCTAGAGGGTTTGAACACTGAAGCTTTCTTT.

The chain's CDR3 is CASSGTDRFTEAFF. CDR3 DNA sequence: TGCGCCAGCAGCGGTACTGACAGGTTCACTGAAGCTTTCTTT. V gene TRBV4-1 combines with J gene TRBJ1-1, with a tentative D call TRBD1 (6 bases). Trimming left V 5 bases short and J 4 bases short, with 14 bases between. Germline loops: CDR1 MGHRA, CDR2 YSYEKL. The CDR3 consists of 14 residues.

This sequence joins TRBV19 and TRBJ2-7; D gene unclear. The germline V and J ends were trimmed by 5 bases and 0 bases, with 11 bases remaining between them. From germline, CDR1 is LNHDA and CDR2 SQIVND (reference sequence). The CDR3 is 14 amino acids. CDR3 loop: CASSLSGVSYEQYF. The CDR3 DNA is TGTGCCAGTAGTCTTTCCGGAGTCTCCTACGAGCAGTACTTC.

The chain uses TRBV7-3 and TRBJ2-5; D is unresolved. With 4 bases removed from V and 5 bases from J, the gap between germline ends came to 14 bases. CDR3 size: 14 residues. Looked up from germline, CDR1 is SGHTA and CDR2 is FQGTGA. CDR3 nucleotide sequence: TGTGCCAGCAGCTCGTCTGGCTCTGGGGAGACCCAGTACTTC. It specifies CASSSSGSGETQYF.

The CDR3 protein is CASSPDRVGGYTF. DNA of the CDR3: TGTGCCAGCAGCCCGGACAGGGTGGGAGGCTACACCTTC. The J gene is TRBJ1-2, the V gene TRBV9; 8 bases match TRBD1. V was pared by 4 bases and J by 8 bases, with 7 bases of the junction left unmatched. The CDR3 runs to 13 residues. CDR1 and CDR2 from the germline V gene are SGDLS and YYNGEE.

This clonotype turned up a few times. The V and J genes are TRBV27 and TRBJ1-1, with TRBD1 as a possible D gene (5 bases). The CDR3 runs 13 residues. Looked up from germline, CDR1 is MNHEY and CDR2 is SMNVEV (reference sequence). V was pared by 3 bases and J by 3 bases, with 8 bases between. The CDR3, as DNA: TGTGCCAGCAGTTTGGGAGGGGACACTGAAGCTTTCTTT. It yields the protein CASSLGGDTEAFF.

The chain uses TRBV30 and TRBJ1-1, with D perhaps matching TRBD1 (5 bases). The CDR3 sequence is 14 residues long. The germline V gene encodes CDR1 GTSNPN and CDR2 SVGIG (reference sequence). The ends were cut back, 0 bases at V and 7 bases at J, with 15 bases in the middle. CDR3 residues: CAWSVTMGRNEAFF. The CDR3 nucleotides are TGTGCCTGGAGTGTAACGATGGGACGAAATGAAGCTTTCTTT.

The V gene is TRBV13, the J gene TRBJ1-3, with D unresolved. Trimming pared 1 base from V and 4 bases from J, leaving 5 bases between. This CDR3 has 13 amino acids. Germline V gives CDR1 PRHDT, CDR2 FYEKMQ (reference sequence). CDR3 in DNA: TGTGCCAGCAGCTTAGAACCCGGAAACACCATATATTTT. It specifies CASSLEPGNTIYF.

This clonotype was seen once. The chain combines TRBV7-9 with TRBJ1-3; D not resolved. Trimming removed 5 bases at V and 8 bases at J, with 28 bases between. CDR3 length equals 18 residues. Germline V gives CDR1 SEHNR, CDR2 FQNEAQ (reference sequence). The CDR3 loop is CASSTLSPSAGSWDTIYF. As DNA, the CDR3 is TGTGCCAGCAGCACCCTCAGCCCCTCGGCGGGATCCTGGGACACCATATATTTT.

J is TRBJ2-7 and V is TRBV7-9; 7 bases match TRBD1. V was pared by 5 bases and J by 3 bases, with 7 bases of the junction left unmatched. The length of the CDR3 is 14 residues. CDR1 and CDR2 (germline): SEHNR, FQNEAQ (reference sequence). CDR3 amino acids: CASSPPRQGYEQYF. The CDR3 DNA is TGTGCCAGCAGCCCACCGAGACAGGGCTACGAGCAGTACTTC.

As DNA, the CDR3 is TGCAGTGCTAGAGATCGGGGACTAGGAGGCTACGAGCAGTACTTC. It translates to CSARDRGLGGYEQYF. The chain joins TRBV20-1 to TRBJ2-7, with 8 bases fitting TRBD2. CDR1 is DFQATT and CDR2 is SNEGSKA in the germline V gene (reference sequence). There are 15 residues in the CDR3. With 0 bases clipped from V and 3 bases from J, the junction kept 7 bases outside the gene matches.

The chain carries TRBV6-2 or TRBV6-3 and TRBJ2-7; D unresolved. V lost 5 bases to trimming and J lost 4 bases, with 12 bases between them. This CDR3 has 13 residues. CDR1 MNHEY and CDR2 SVGEGT come from the germline V gene. The CDR3 sequence is CASSPGWKYEQYF. The CDR3, as DNA: TGTGCCAGCAGTCCTGGATGGAAGTACGAGCAGTACTTC.

J is TRBJ2-6 and V is TRBV27; possibly TRBD1 for D (5 bases). CDR3 length equals 18 residues. The germline gives CDR1 MNHEY, CDR2 SMNVEV (reference sequence). V was shortened by 4 bases and J by 0 bases, with 16 bases between the two germline ends. Written as DNA, the CDR3 is TGTGCCAGCAGTTCCTGGCTGCAGGGAAGCTCTGGGGCCAACGTCCTGACTTTC. Its translation is CASSSWLQGSSGANVLTF.

This rearrangement joins TRBV5-4 to TRBJ2-5; D is perhaps TRBD2 (6 bases). Trimming removed 4 bases at V and 2 bases at J, with 9 bases between. Germline V gene lookup returns CDR1 SGHNT and CDR2 YYREEE (reference sequence). The length of the CDR3 is 13 residues. CDR3 bases: TGTGCCAGCAGCACGGGACTTCAAGAGACCCAGTACTTC. This translates into CASSTGLQETQYF.

The CDR3, as DNA: TGTGCCAGTAGTCCCGGGAGTCCAGATACGCAGTATTTT. It codes for CASSPGSPDTQYF. The genes are TRBV19 and TRBJ2-3, with D perhaps matching TRBD2 (6 bases). The CDR3 length is 13 residues. Trimming removed 5 bases at V and 4 bases at J, with 10 bases between. In germline, CDR1 is LNHDA, CDR2 SQIVND (reference sequence).

The chain joins TRBV27 to TRBJ2-7; 11 bases map to TRBD1. With V trimmed by 5 bases and J by 4 bases, 4 bases remained unmatched. This CDR3 is built from 14 residues. Germline V gene data show CDR1 as MNHEY and CDR2 as SMNVEV (reference sequence). The CDR3 DNA reads as TGTGCCAGCAGTCGGGACAGGGGGAATTACGAGCAGTACTTC. It is translated as CASSRDRGNYEQYF.